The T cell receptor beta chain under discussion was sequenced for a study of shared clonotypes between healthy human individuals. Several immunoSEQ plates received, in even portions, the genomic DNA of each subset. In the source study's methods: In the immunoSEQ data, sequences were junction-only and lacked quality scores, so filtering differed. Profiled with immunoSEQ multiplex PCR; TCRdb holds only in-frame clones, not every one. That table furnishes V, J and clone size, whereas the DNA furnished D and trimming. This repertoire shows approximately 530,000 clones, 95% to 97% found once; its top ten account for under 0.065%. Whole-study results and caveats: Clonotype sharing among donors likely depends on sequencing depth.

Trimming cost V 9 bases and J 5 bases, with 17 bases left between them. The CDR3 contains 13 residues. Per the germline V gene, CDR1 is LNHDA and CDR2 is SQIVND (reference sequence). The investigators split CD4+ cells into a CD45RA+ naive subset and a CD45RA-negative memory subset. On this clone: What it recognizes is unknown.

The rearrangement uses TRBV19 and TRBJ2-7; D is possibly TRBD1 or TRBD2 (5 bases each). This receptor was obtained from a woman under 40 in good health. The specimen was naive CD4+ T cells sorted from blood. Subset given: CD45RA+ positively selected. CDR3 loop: CASSRRGVHEQYF. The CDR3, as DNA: TGTGCCAGCTCCCGGAGAGGGGTCCACGAGCAGTACTTC.